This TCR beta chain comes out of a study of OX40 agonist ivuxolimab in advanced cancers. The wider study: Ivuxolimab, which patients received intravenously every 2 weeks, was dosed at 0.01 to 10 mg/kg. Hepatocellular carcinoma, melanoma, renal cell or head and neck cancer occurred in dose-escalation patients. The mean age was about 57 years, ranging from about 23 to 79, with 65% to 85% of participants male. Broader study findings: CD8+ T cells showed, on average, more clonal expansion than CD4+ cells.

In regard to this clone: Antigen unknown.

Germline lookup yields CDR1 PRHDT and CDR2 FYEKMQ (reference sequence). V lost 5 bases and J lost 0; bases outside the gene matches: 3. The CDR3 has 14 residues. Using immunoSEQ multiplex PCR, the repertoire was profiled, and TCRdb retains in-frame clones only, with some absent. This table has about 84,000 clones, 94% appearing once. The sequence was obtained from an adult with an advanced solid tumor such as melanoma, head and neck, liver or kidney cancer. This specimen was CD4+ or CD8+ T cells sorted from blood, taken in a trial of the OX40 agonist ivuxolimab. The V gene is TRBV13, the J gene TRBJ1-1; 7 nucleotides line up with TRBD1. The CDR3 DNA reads TGTGCCAGCAGCGCGGGACAGCTGAACACTGAAGCTTTCTTT. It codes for CASSAGQLNTEAFF.